The 31 T cell receptor beta chains given below trace back to one sample, sequenced in a study of regulatory T cells in long-lasting Graves disease. Specified time point: newly diagnosed GD, antithyroid drugs for less than 3 months. Extracted PBMC RNA gave rise to the TCR library. The TCR beta library used iRepertoire HTBI primers with Arm-PCR amplification of CDR3. TCRdb re-called the multiplex PCR reads through MiXCR, storing one row per CDR3 protein. The top ten hold 20% to 25% of the sample, which has roughly 420,000 distinct CDR3 sequences, 15% seen once. Specimen: peripheral blood mononuclear cells (PBMCs), collected at new diagnosis, from a patient treated with antithyroid drugs. The receptors derive from a female donor with Graves disease.

This clonotype was detected a few times. The chain couples TRBV9 to TRBJ1-1; perhaps TRBD1 as D (6 bases). Germline assignment: CDR1 SGDLS and CDR2 YYNGEE. The CDR3 is 14 residues long. The V end lost 3 bases, the J end lost 3 bases, and 12 bases lay between the germline ends. The CDR3 protein is CASSEEGGYTEAFF. The CDR3, as DNA: TGTGCCAGCAGCGAGGAGGGGGGTTACACTGAAGCTTTCTTT.

CDR3 in DNA: TGTGCCAGCAGCTTCGTACAGGGGGCGAGCAATGGCTACACCTTC. Residues: CASSFVQGASNGYTF. This rearrangement joins TRBV5-4 to TRBJ1-2, with 9 bases fitting TRBD1. The V gene's germline CDR1 is SGHNT and CDR2 YYREEE (reference sequence). J gave up 6 bases and V 2 bases, and 8 bases lay outside the gene matches. This CDR3 has 15 residues.

This clonotype showed up many times. This sequence joins TRBV7-3 and TRBJ1-1; tentative D call: TRBD1 (5 bases). The CDR3 runs to 13 residues. Trimming pared 5 bases from V and 4 bases from J, leaving 11 bases between. Germline V gene lookup returns CDR1 SGHTA and CDR2 FQGTGA. In DNA, the CDR3 is TGTGCCAGCAGCCCGGTCGGGGGCACTGAAGCTTTCTTT. Residues: CASSPVGGTEAFF.

The sample holds one count of this clonotype. This chain joins TRBV11-2 and TRBJ1-1; D perhaps matches TRBD1 (5 bases). The CDR3 extends over 15 amino acids. V gave up 5 bases and J gave up 1 base, with 14 bases separating them. Germline values: CDR1 SGHAT, CDR2 FQNNGV. This CDR3 is CASSRGGAANTEAFF. The CDR3 DNA sequence: TGTGCCAGCAGCCGCGGCGGGGCCGCGAACACTGAAGCTTTCTTT.

This clonotype was counted many times. This chain connects TRBV12-3 or TRBV12-4 to TRBJ1-1; no clear D gene. The germline V and J ends were trimmed by 4 bases and 8 bases, with 14 bases remaining between them. The CDR3 spans 13 residues. The CDR3 DNA is TGTGCCAGCAGTTCTATAGGGCCACAAGAAGCTTTCTTT. As protein: CASSSIGPQEAFF.

This clonotype was observed many times. V usage is TRBV2 and J usage is TRBJ1-2; D remains unclear. Trimming shortened V by 3 bases and J by 5 bases, and 28 bases separated the two germline ends. CDR3 length: 19 amino acids. Germline CDR1 is SNHLY and CDR2 is FYNNEI. The CDR3 loop is CASSDVLYLTDAITYGYTF. The CDR3 DNA reads as TGTGCCAGCAGTGACGTGCTGTACTTGACCGACGCTATAACTTATGGCTACACCTTC.

There are many counts of this clonotype. J is TRBJ2-1 and V is TRBV20-1; TRBD2 might be the D (6 bases). The germline V and J ends were trimmed by 2 bases and 4 bases, with 18 bases remaining between them. The CDR3 totals 16 residues. Germline V lookup: CDR1 DFQATT, CDR2 SNEGSKA (reference sequence). CDR3 region: CSARTYGAGRYNEQFF. The DNA of the CDR3 is TGCAGTGCTAGAACTTATGGGGCGGGAAGGTACAATGAGCAGTTCTTC.

This clonotype showed up many times. This chain joins TRBV12-5 and TRBJ2-2; the match to TRBD1 covers 8 bases. Germline V lookup: CDR1 LGHNT, CDR2 FRNRAP. J was trimmed by 6 bases and V by 8 bases; bases with no gene match: 14. The CDR3 has 16 residues. CDR3 amino acids: CASTFSGQGEAGELFF. Here the CDR3 DNA reads TGTGCTAGTACCTTCTCAGGACAGGGTGAGGCCGGGGAGCTGTTTTTT. Supplemented by reference TRBV12-5 and TRBJ2-2, the full variable domain reads DARVTQTPRHKVTEMGQEVTMRCQPILGHNTVFWYRQTMMQGLELLAYFRNRAPLDDSGMPKDRFSAEMPDATLATLKIQPSEPRDSAVYFCASTFSGQGEAGELFFGEGSRLTVL.

This clonotype came up many times. This sequence joins TRBV5-1 and TRBJ2-7, with D maybe TRBD1 (7 bases). Deletions cut 2 bases from V and 1 base from J, with 16 bases between. CDR3 length equals 16 residues. The V gene's germline CDR1 is SGHRS and CDR2 YFSETQ. The CDR3 region has the DNA TGCGCCAGCAGCTTAATCGCGGGGACAGCATCCTACGAGCAGTACTTC. Translating gives CASSLIAGTASYEQYF.

The chain recombines TRBV5-1 with TRBJ2-1; D gene uncertain. Trimming took 0 bases from V and 9 from J, leaving 16 bases between them. Germline V gene data show CDR1 as SGHRS and CDR2 as YFSETQ. The CDR3 spans 15 residues. CDR3 DNA sequence: TGCGCCAGCAGCTTGGTCGTCGGCCTCTCCGCTGAGCAGTTCTTC. This translates into CASSLVVGLSAEQFF.

This clonotype was seen many times. CDR3 residues: CASSPGRGRWTEAFF. The CDR3 DNA is TGTGCCAGCAGCCCGGGACGGGGACGGTGGACTGAAGCTTTCTTT. The chain has TRBV7-2 and TRBJ1-1; weak D call: TRBD1 (5 bases). Trimming shortened V by 5 bases and J by 5 bases, and 18 bases separated the two germline ends. Germline V CDR1 and CDR2: SGHTA, FQGNSA. CDR3 length: 15 residues.

The chain joins TRBV5-1 to TRBJ2-7, with 7 bases matching TRBD1. V was clipped by 0 bases and J by 3 bases; unmatched bases: 15. CDR3 length equals 18 residues. In germline, CDR1 is SGHRS, CDR2 YFSETQ. The CDR3, as DNA: TGCGCCAGCAGCTTGGTTATCGGGACAGAACAGGAGTACTACGAGCAGTACTTC. Residues: CASSLVIGTEQEYYEQYF.

This clonotype has just a few counts. The chain is built from TRBV7-9 and TRBJ1-5; 7 bases agree with TRBD1. The CDR3 runs to 19 residues. Germline loops: CDR1 SEHNR, CDR2 FQNEAQ (reference sequence). V shed 4 bases and J 0 bases; nucleotides not matched to a gene: 15. CDR3 protein: CASSSTRDRLGNSNQPQHF. The CDR3 region has the DNA TGTGCCAGCAGCTCAACCCGGGACAGACTCGGCAATAGCAATCAGCCCCAGCATTTT.

A few counts support this clonotype. The J gene is TRBJ2-7, the V gene TRBV25-1; D gene unclear. The CDR3 totals 14 residues. The V gene lost 7 bases and the J gene lost 2 bases, with 15 bases spanning the gap. Per germline, CDR1 MGHDK and CDR2 SYGVNS. This CDR3 reads CASTGASNPYEQYF. The CDR3 DNA follows: TGTGCCAGCACAGGAGCTAGTAACCCCTACGAGCAGTACTTC.

The chain couples TRBV6-2 or TRBV6-3 to TRBJ2-4; D not resolved. Germline V gives CDR1 MNHEY, CDR2 SVGEGT. This CDR3 comprises 13 residues. V was clipped by 7 bases and J by 11 bases, with 18 bases between them. In DNA, the CDR3 is TGTGCCAGCATCCGAGATACACCCCCACTTCAGTACTTC. It translates to CASIRDTPPLQYF.

This clonotype was counted many times. The V gene is TRBV11-1, the J gene TRBJ1-2, with TRBD1 as a possible D gene (6 bases). Germline V lookup: CDR1 SGHAT, CDR2 FQDESV (reference sequence). The V end was cut by 4 bases, the J end by 7 bases, with 10 bases between. This CDR3 has 12 residues. The CDR3 bases are TGTGCCAGCAGCTCAGACAGGTTTGGCTACACCTTC. The encoded protein is CASSSDRFGYTF.

This clonotype has a count of ten or more. The rearrangement joins TRBV30 to TRBJ2-5, with 8 bases fitting TRBD2. This CDR3 is built from 16 residues. Germline CDR1 is GTSNPN and CDR2 is SVGIG (reference sequence). J gave up 2 bases and V 2 bases, and 10 bases lay outside the gene matches. CDR3 residues: CAWSREGTISQETQYF. CDR3 sequence (DNA): TGTGCCTGGAGTCGGGAGGGGACTATCTCACAAGAGACCCAGTACTTC.

The chain is built from TRBV7-3 and TRBJ1-2; D is possibly TRBD1 (5 bases). V shed 3 bases and J shed 4 bases, with 15 bases lying between them. The CDR3 covers 15 residues. Germline V CDR1 and CDR2: SGHTA, FQGTGA. CDR3 coding DNA: TGTGCCAGCAGCTTGGACGGGCATGGGGGCTATGGCTACACCTTC. Translating it yields CASSLDGHGGYGYTF.

In regard to this clonotype: One end of the junction does not line up with germline, which may come from a read error. CDR3 protein: CTSSEEQGGYQPQHF. CDR3 bases: TGTACCAGTAGTGAAGAGCAGGGGGGTTATCAGCCCCAGCATTTT. V usage is TRBV2 and J usage is TRBJ1-5; 7 nucleotides align to TRBD1. The CDR3 totals 15 residues. Germline V CDR1 and CDR2: SNHLY, FYNNEI.

There are many counts of this clonotype. This rearrangement joins TRBV20-1 to TRBJ2-7; 9 bases fit TRBD2. This CDR3 has 14 amino acids. Germline values: CDR1 DFQATT, CDR2 SNEGSKA (reference sequence). V was clipped by 6 bases and J by 2 bases; unmatched bases: 8. CDR3 sequence: CSATFSGGPYEQYF. The CDR3 bases are TGCAGTGCGACCTTTAGCGGGGGCCCCTACGAGCAGTACTTC.

V and J are TRBV5-1 and TRBJ1-5; 7 nucleotides match TRBD1. Germline-derived CDR1 and CDR2 are SGHRS and YFSETQ. The CDR3 is made up of 16 amino acids. The trim removed 2 bases at V and 2 bases at J, leaving 7 bases unmatched. The CDR3 reads CASSLYRGGGNQPQHF. CDR3 DNA sequence: TGCGCCAGCAGCTTATACAGGGGAGGGGGCAATCAGCCCCAGCATTTT. Using reference TRBV5-1 and TRBJ1-5 for the parts outside the CDR3, the full variable domain is KAGVTQTPRYLIKTRGQQVTLSCSPISGHRSVSWYQQTPGQGLQFLFEYFSETQRNKGNFPGRFSGRQFSNSRSEMNVSTLELGDSALYLCASSLYRGGGNQPQHFGDGTRLSIL.

This clonotype has a count of ten or more. The V gene is TRBV4-1, the J gene TRBJ2-5; the D call may be TRBD1 or TRBD2 (5 bases each). The germline gives CDR1 MGHRA, CDR2 YSYEKL. This CDR3 region has 16 residues. Deletions cut 0 bases from V and 3 bases from J, with 14 bases between. The CDR3, as DNA: TGCGCCAGCAGCCAAGATGGGACGCTACCAAAAGAGACCCAGTACTTC. Protein: CASSQDGTLPKETQYF.

This clonotype appeared many times. The rearrangement joins TRBV7-9 to TRBJ2-7; D is unresolved. The CDR3 has 14 residues. Per germline, CDR1 SEHNR and CDR2 FQNEAQ (reference sequence). The germline V and J ends were trimmed by 1 base and 3 bases, with 10 bases remaining between them. The CDR3 region has the DNA TGTGCCAGCAGCTTAGGATCGCCCCTCTACGAGCAGTACTTC. Translation: CASSLGSPLYEQYF.

This clonotype was observed at least ten times. The chain recombines TRBV28 with TRBJ1-2; D uncertain. Trimming stripped 4 bases from V and 0 bases from J, with 15 bases between. This CDR3 is built from 16 residues. Germline V CDR1 and CDR2: MDHEN, SYDVKM. CDR3 in DNA: TGTGCCAGCAGTTCATACGGGTCCCCTACTAACTATGGCTACACCTTC. It yields the protein CASSSYGSPTNYGYTF.

The table lists this clonotype with a count of one. This chain joins TRBV29-1 and TRBJ2-7; D may be TRBD1 (5 bases). This CDR3 region has 12 residues. V dropped 3 bases and J dropped 3 bases, with 9 bases sitting between them. Germline V CDR1 and CDR2: SQVTM, ANQGSEA. Here the CDR3 reads CSVETVGYEQYF. The CDR3 region has the DNA TGCAGCGTTGAGACAGTTGGCTACGAGCAGTACTTC.

This clonotype occurred many times. The chain couples TRBV12-3 or TRBV12-4 to TRBJ1-2, with no clear D. V was shortened by 3 bases and J by 4 bases, with 9 bases between the two germline ends. The CDR3 is made up of 13 amino acids. CDR3 sequence: CASSFEASYGYTF. The CDR3 nucleotides read TGTGCCAGCAGTTTCGAGGCATCCTATGGCTACACCTTC.

This clonotype was detected a few times. The chain joins TRBV20-1 to TRBJ1-3; 11 nucleotides match TRBD1. The CDR3 extends over 17 amino acids. Germline trimming cut 4 bases from V and 2 bases from J; bases unmatched to any gene: 10. CDR1 DFQATT and CDR2 SNEGSKA come from the germline V gene (reference sequence). The CDR3 protein is CSANLRDRGFAGNTIYF. As DNA, the CDR3 is TGCAGTGCTAACCTCCGGGACAGGGGGTTTGCTGGAAACACCATATATTTT.

The rearrangement links TRBV19 to TRBJ2-4, with 7 bases aligning to TRBD2. This CDR3 has 16 residues. Losses at the gene ends were 1 base for V and 3 bases for J; bases not matched to a gene: 6. Germline CDR1 is LNHDA and CDR2 is SQIVND (reference sequence). CDR3 sequence: CASSIAGGSGKNIQYF. The DNA for the CDR3 is TGTGCCAGTAGTATAGCTGGCGGGAGCGGCAAAAACATTCAGTACTTC. Full variable domain (missing parts from reference TRBV19 and TRBJ2-4): DGGITQSPKYLFRKEGQNVTLSCEQNLNHDAMYWYRQDPGQGLRLIYYSQIVNDFQKGDIAEGYSVSREKKESFPLTVTSAQKNPTAFYLCASSIAGGSGKNIQYFGAGTRLSVL.

This clonotype came up many times. The chain combines TRBV20-1 with TRBJ1-2, with 9 bases matching TRBD1. The CDR3 has 16 amino acids. J was trimmed by 5 bases and V by 1 base; bases with no gene match: 11. Germline-derived CDR1 and CDR2 are DFQATT and SNEGSKA (reference sequence). CDR3 nucleotides: TGCAGTGCTAGAGCCCTACCGGGACAGGGAGATTATGGCTACACCTTC. Protein product: CSARALPGQGDYGYTF.

J is TRBJ2-2 and V is TRBV29-1, with TRBD2 matching 7 bases. Germline CDR1 SQVTM, CDR2 ANQGSEA. There are 16 residues in the CDR3. The CDR3 is CRGRRRDYSNTGELFF. For the CDR3, the DNA is TGCAGGGGAAGGCGCCGGGACTACTCGAACACCGGGGAGCTGTTTTTT.

The chain carries TRBV18 and TRBJ1-2; 7 bases agree with TRBD1. CDR1 is KGHSH and CDR2 is LQKENI in the germline V gene. Trimming cost V 3 bases and J 3 bases; bases outside gene matches: 7. CDR3 length equals 15 residues. The CDR3 loop reads CASSPSRDRDYGYTF. The CDR3 coding sequence is TGTGCCAGCTCACCTTCTCGAGACAGGGACTATGGCTACACCTTC.